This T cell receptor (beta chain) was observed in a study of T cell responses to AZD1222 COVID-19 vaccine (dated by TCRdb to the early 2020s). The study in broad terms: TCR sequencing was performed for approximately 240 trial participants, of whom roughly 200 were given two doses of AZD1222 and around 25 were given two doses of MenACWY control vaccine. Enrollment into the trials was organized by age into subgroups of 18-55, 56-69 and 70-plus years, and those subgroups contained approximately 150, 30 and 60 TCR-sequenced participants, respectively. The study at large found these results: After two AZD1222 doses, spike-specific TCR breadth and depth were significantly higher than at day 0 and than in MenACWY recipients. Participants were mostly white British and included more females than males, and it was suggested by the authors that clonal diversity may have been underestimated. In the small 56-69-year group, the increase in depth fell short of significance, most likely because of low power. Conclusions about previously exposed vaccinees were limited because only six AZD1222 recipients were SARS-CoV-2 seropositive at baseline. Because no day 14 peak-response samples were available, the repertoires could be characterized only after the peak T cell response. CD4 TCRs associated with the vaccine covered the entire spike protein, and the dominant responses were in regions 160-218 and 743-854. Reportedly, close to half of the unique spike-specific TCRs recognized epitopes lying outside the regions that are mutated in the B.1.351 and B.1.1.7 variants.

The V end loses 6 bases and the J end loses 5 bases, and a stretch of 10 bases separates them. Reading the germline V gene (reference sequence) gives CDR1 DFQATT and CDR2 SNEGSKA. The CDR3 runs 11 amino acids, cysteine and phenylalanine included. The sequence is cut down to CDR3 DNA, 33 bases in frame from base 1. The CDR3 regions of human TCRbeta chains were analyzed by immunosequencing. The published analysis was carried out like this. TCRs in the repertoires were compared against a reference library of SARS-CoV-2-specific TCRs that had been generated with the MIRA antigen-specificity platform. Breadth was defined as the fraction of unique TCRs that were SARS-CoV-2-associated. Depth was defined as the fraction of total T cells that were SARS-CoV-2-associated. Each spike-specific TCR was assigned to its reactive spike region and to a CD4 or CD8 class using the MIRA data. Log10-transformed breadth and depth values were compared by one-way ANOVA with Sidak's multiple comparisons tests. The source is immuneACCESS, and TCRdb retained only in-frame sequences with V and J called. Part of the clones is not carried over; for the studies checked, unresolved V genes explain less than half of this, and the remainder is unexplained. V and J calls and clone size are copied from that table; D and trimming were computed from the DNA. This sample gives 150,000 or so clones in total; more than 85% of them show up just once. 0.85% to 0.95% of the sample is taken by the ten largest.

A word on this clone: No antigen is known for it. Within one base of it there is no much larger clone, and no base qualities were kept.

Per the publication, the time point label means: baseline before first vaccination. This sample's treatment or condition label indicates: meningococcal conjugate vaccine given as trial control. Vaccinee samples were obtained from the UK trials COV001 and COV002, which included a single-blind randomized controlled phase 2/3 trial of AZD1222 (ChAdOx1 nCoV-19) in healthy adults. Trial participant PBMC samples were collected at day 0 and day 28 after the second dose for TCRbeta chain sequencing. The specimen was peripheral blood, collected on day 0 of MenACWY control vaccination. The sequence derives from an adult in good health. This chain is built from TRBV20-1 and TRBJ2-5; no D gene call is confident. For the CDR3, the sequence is CSAREWETQYF. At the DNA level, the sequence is TGCAGTGCGCGAGAGTGGGAGACCCAGTACTTC.